A selection of T cell receptor beta chains follows, all from one sample in a study of cytomegalovirus exposure and HLA in healthy donors. Produced via immunoSEQ multiplex PCR; TCRdb's table is partial and in-frame only. Among 100,000 to 150,000 clones, roughly 85% were seen once, and the ten largest hold over 15%. Input material: PBMCs. The source is a man younger than 30 in good health and CMV-seropositive. Each CDR3 is given with its conserved first and last residue. Part of the rows lack a size; the others show once, few, many or a class for expanded clones.

v_gene: TRBV5-4; abundance: once; CDR3aa: CASSLSQGSYEQYF
v_gene: TRBV28; abundance: -; CDR3aa: CASSWGGWQFF
v_gene: TRBV5-6; abundance: -; CDR3aa: CASGPFSASASSYNEQFF
v_gene: TRBV30; abundance: -; CDR3aa: CAWSPETGTYEQYF
v_gene: TRBV5-4; abundance: -; CDR3aa: CASSFSGNGYTF
v_gene: TRBV5-1; abundance: -; CDR3aa: CASSLDTTNEKLFF
v_gene: TRBV5-6; abundance: few; CDR3aa: CASSAGTGWSPLHF
v_gene: TRBV5-1; abundance: -; CDR3aa: CASSLSNEQFF
v_gene: TRBV7-9; abundance: -; CDR3aa: CASSRDRGQSEKLFF
v_gene: TRBV11-2; abundance: -; CDR3aa: CASSHGTGERETQYF
v_gene: TRBV29-1; abundance: -; CDR3aa: CSATGHLETQYF
v_gene: TRBV9; abundance: -; CDR3aa: CASGGDSTDTQYF
v_gene: TRBV28; abundance: -; CDR3aa: CASSSGTASGANVLTF
v_gene: TRBV7-9; abundance: -; CDR3aa: CASCPTSGSYNEQFF
v_gene: TRBV28; abundance: -; CDR3aa: CASSYLSGQGIDEQYF
v_gene: TRBV30; abundance: -; CDR3aa: CAWSILAGGTDTQYF
v_gene: TRBV4-1; abundance: few; CDR3aa: CASSQIHPGGVSTQPQHF
v_gene: TRBV7-9; abundance: -; CDR3aa: CASPTGVGYTGELFF
v_gene: TRBV7-9; abundance: -; CDR3aa: CASSTDTQYF
v_gene: TRBV7-9; abundance: -; CDR3aa: CASSPRTGPTYYEQYF
v_gene: TRBV28; abundance: -; CDR3aa: CASSLGGSGNTIYF
v_gene: TRBV11-1; abundance: -; CDR3aa: CASSTQGADGYTF
v_gene: TRBV7-2; abundance: -; CDR3aa: CASSFLSGVEQYF
v_gene: TRBV5-6; abundance: -; CDR3aa: CASSLLGAGTEAFF
v_gene: TRBV5-6; abundance: -; CDR3aa: CASGTDPSTDTQYF
v_gene: TRBV11-2; abundance: -; CDR3aa: CASSPRGSNTGELFF
v_gene: TRBV5-6; abundance: few; CDR3aa: CASSWAGGAGTEAFF
v_gene: TRBV9; abundance: -; CDR3aa: CASSVGTPGLAGGDTQYF
v_gene: TRBV7-6; abundance: -; CDR3aa: CASSLLGTVTEAFF
v_gene: TRBV7-9; abundance: once; CDR3aa: CASSRDRNYMNTEAFF
v_gene: TRBV7-9; abundance: -; CDR3aa: CASSTEGGPYEQYF
v_gene: TRBV5-1; abundance: -; CDR3aa: CASSPSGGSYNEQFF
v_gene: TRBV9; abundance: few; CDR3aa: CASSISSGGSAEAFF
v_gene: TRBV7-9; abundance: -; CDR3aa: CASSLRTLSNYGYTF
v_gene: TRBV10-2; abundance: -; CDR3aa: CASSEPSGGASNQPQHF
v_gene: TRBV5-1; abundance: -; CDR3aa: CASSLAGGAGQPQHF
v_gene: TRBV18; abundance: -; CDR3aa: CASSLSEGTEAFF